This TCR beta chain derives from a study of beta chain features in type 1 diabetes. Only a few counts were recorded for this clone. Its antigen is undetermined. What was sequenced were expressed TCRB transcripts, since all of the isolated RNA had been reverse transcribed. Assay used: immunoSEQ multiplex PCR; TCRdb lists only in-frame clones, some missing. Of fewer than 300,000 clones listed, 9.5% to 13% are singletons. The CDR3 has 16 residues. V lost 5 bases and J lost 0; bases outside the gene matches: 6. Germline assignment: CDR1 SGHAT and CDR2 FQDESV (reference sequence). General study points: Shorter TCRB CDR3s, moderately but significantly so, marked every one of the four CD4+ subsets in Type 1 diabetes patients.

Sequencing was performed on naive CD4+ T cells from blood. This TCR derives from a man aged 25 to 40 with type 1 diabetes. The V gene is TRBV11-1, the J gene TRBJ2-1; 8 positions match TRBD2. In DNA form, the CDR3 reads TGTGCCAGCAGCCTTAGCGGGGACAACTCCTACAATGAGCAGTTCTTC. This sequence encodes CASSLSGDNSYNEQFF.